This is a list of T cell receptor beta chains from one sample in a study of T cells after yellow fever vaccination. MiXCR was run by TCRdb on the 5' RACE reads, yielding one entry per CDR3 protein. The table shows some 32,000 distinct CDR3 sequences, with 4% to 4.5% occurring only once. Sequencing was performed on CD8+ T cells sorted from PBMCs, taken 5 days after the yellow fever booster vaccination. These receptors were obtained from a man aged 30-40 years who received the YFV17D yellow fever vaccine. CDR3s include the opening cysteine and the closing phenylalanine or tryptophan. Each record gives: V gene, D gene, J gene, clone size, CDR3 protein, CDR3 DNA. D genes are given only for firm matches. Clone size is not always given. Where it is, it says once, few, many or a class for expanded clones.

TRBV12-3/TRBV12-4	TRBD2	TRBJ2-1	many	CASWGTSGIYNEQFF	TGTGCCAGCTGGGGTACTAGCGGGATTTACAATGAGCAGTTCTTC
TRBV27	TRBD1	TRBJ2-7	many	CASSLAQGAYEQYF	TGTGCCAGCAGTTTAGCACAGGGGGCTTACGAGCAGTACTTC
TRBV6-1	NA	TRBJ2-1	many	CASIGGPFNEQFF	TGTGCCAGCATCGGCGGACCATTCAATGAGCAGTTCTTC
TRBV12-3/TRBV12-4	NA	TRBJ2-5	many	CASSGPPLEGDGETQYF	TGTGCCAGCAGTGGACCGCCTCTTGAGGGGGACGGAGAGACCCAGTACTTC
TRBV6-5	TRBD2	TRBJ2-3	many	CASRPTSGRATDTQYF	TGTGCCAGCAGACCCACTAGCGGGAGGGCCACAGATACGCAGTATTTT
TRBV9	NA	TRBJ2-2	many	CASSARSGPVGLFF	TGTGCCAGCAGCGCCCGTAGTGGACCAGTAGGGCTGTTTTTT
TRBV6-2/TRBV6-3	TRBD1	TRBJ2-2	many	CASSPGGGRTGELFF	TGTGCCAGCAGCCCAGGGGGCGGCAGAACCGGGGAGCTGTTTTTT
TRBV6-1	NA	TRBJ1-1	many	CASSVRGFEAFF	TGTGCCAGCAGTGTCCGAGGATTTGAAGCTTTCTTT
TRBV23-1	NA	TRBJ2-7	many	CASSQSGGADYEQYF	TGCGCCAGCAGTCAATCGGGGGGCGCCGACTACGAGCAGTACTTC
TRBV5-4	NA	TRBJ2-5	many	CASSPSGQETQYF	TGTGCCAGCAGCCCGAGCGGACAAGAGACCCAGTACTTC
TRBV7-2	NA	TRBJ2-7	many	CASSLEGRSSSYEQYF	TGTGCCAGCAGCTTAGAAGGGAGGAGCAGCTCCTACGAGCAGTACTTC
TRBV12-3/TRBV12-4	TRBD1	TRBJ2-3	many	CASTSGDRAPDTQYF	TGTGCCAGCACCTCCGGAGACAGGGCTCCAGATACGCAGTATTTT
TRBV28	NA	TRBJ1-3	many	CASTNPLSGNTIYF	TGTGCCAGCACCAACCCCCTTTCTGGAAACACCATATATTTT
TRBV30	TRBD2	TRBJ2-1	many	CACPRRGGWDEQFF	TGTGCCTGCCCCCGGCGGGGGGGCTGGGATGAGCAGTTCTTC
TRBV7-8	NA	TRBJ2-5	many	CASSLPRESGETQYF	TGTGCCAGCAGCTTACCCCGGGAGAGTGGAGAGACCCAGTACTTC
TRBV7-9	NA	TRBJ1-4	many	CASSFGHPSTNEKLFF	TGTGCCAGCAGCTTCGGACACCCATCAACTAATGAAAAACTGTTTTTT
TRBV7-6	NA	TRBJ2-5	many	CASSESSGPQETQYF	TGTGCCAGCAGCGAGAGCTCCGGCCCACAAGAGACCCAGTACTTC
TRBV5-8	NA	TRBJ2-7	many	CASSFGSSDEQYF	TGTGCCAGCAGCTTTGGTTCTTCCGACGAGCAGTACTTC
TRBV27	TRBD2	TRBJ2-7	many	CASSPPGLRTYEQYF	TGTGCCAGCAGTCCACCGGGACTAAGGACTTACGAGCAGTACTTC
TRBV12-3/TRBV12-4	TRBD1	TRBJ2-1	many	CASSQNRGQEEQFF	TGTGCCAGCAGTCAGAACAGGGGTCAAGAGGAGCAGTTCTTC
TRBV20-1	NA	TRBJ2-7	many	CSARSEYTHEQYF	TGCAGTGCTAGGTCTGAGTATACACACGAGCAGTACTTC
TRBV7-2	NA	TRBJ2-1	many	CASSLGLGSSYNEQFF	TGTGCCAGCAGCTTGGGACTTGGGAGCTCCTACAATGAGCAGTTCTTC
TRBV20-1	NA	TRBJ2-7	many	CSARGRSSYEQYF	TGCAGTGCTAGAGGGCGCAGCTCCTACGAGCAGTACTTC
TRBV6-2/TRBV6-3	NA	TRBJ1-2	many	CASSYSGHTGDYGYTF	TGTGCCAGCAGTTACAGCGGTCACACGGGTGACTATGGCTACACCTTC
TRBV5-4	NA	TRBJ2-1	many	CASSLEGIPDEQFF	TGTGCCAGCAGCTTAGAGGGGATCCCGGATGAGCAGTTCTTC
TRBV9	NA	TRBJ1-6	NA	CASSPPRFGAPLHF	TGTGCCAGCAGCCCCCCGAGATTTGGGGCACCCCTCCACTTT
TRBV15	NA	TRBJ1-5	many	CATSRVPGNKEPQHF	TGTGCCACCAGCAGAGTCCCAGGCAATAAGGAGCCCCAGCATTTT
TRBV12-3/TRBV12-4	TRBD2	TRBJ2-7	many	CASSPGPSGMVEQYF	TGTGCCAGCAGTCCGGGGCCTAGCGGGATGGTCGAGCAGTACTTC
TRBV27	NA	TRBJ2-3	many	CASSFTSGTDTQYF	TGTGCCAGCAGTTTCACATCTGGCACAGATACGCAGTATTTT
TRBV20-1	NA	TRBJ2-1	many	CSALSAGYNEQFF	TGCAGTGCCCTCTCAGCCGGATACAATGAGCAGTTCTTC